One sample yielded the 18 T cell receptor beta chains listed below, sequenced in a study of blood T cells in healthy people across ages. With a J-beta primer mix and a sample-barcoded 5' primer, a second PCR ran 7 to 11 cycles. MiXCR, run by TCRdb on the 5' RACE reads, gives a single entry per CDR3 protein. The data show 550,000 to 750,000 distinct CDR3 sequences, under 25% seen once. The sequencing sample was made of blood. These receptor sequences come from a man in his 70s in good health.

The J gene is TRBJ2-7, the V gene TRBV7-2, with 11 bases fitting TRBD2. The CDR3 contains 18 residues. The trim removed 1 base at V and 0 bases at J, leaving 8 bases unmatched. Germline CDR1 SGHTA, CDR2 FQGNSA. This CDR3 reads CASSLDVAGGPDSYEQYF. The CDR3 region has the DNA TGTGCCAGCAGCTTAGATGTAGCGGGAGGGCCCGACTCCTACGAGCAGTACTTC.

This clonotype was seen a few times. CDR3 nucleotide sequence: TGTGCCACCAGCAGACCGAACTACGAGCAGTACTTC. Its protein is CATSRPNYEQYF. The rearrangement links TRBV15 to TRBJ2-7; no firm D call. V was clipped by 2 bases and J by 3 bases, with 5 bases between them. Germline V gives CDR1 LNHNV, CDR2 YYDKDF (reference sequence). There are 12 residues in the CDR3.

This clonotype was observed a handful of times. V is TRBV6-6 and J is TRBJ2-4; TRBD1 agrees at 8 bases. Germline CDR1 and CDR2: MNHNY and SVGAGI (reference sequence). CDR3 size: 14 residues. Losses at the gene ends were 4 bases for V and 6 bases for J; bases not matched to a gene: 5. The CDR3 DNA reads as TGTGCCAGCAGTTCGGGACAGGAAGGAAACATTCAGTACTTC. Residues: CASSSGQEGNIQYF.

This clonotype was observed a few times. This chain uses TRBV5-6 with TRBJ2-7; 9 positions agree with TRBD2. This CDR3 has 16 residues. CDR1 is SGHDT, CDR2 YYEEEE, per germline. V lost 4 bases and J lost 3; bases outside the gene matches: 11. In DNA, the CDR3 is TGTGCCAGCAGCCCGAGTATTGGACTAGCGTTCTACGAGCAGTACTTC. It is translated as CASSPSIGLAFYEQYF.

This clonotype has a handful of counts. V gene TRBV20-1 combines with J gene TRBJ2-1; 8 bases are a match to TRBD2. CDR1 is DFQATT, CDR2 SNEGSKA, per germline (reference sequence). The V and J ends lost 2 bases and 2 bases, in that order; junction bases with no gene match: 5. The CDR3 length is 15 residues. CDR3 sequence reads: CSARKSGRAYNEQFF. CDR3 coding DNA: TGCAGTGCTAGAAAAAGCGGGAGAGCCTACAATGAGCAGTTCTTC.

The chain links TRBV7-9 to TRBJ2-5; 7 bases are shared with TRBD1. With the DNA end fitting TRBJ2-1 better, the J assignment may be wrong. Germline values: CDR1 SEHNR, CDR2 FQNEAQ (reference sequence). This CDR3 has 14 amino acids. The CDR3 coding sequence is TGTGCCAGCACCGAGGACAGGTCTCTTAATGAGCAGTTCTTC. This codes for CASTEDRSLNEQFF.

J is TRBJ1-1 and V is TRBV29-1; a possible D gene is TRBD1 (6 bases). The CDR3 runs to 11 residues. Trimming pared 5 bases from V and 4 bases from J, leaving 8 bases between. The germline CDR1 and CDR2 sequences are SQVTM and ANQGSEA. In DNA form, the CDR3 reads TGCAGCGTTTCAGGGGCCACTGAAGCTTTCTTT. As protein: CSVSGATEAFF. The full variable domain, with the rest looked up from reference TRBV29-1 and TRBJ1-1, is SAVISQKPSRDICQRGTSLTIQCQVDSQVTMMFWYRQQPGQSLTLIATANQGSEATYESGFVIDKFPISRPNLTFSTLTVSNMSPEDSSIYLCSVSGATEAFFGQGTRLTVV.

A word on this clonotype: Compared with germline, one end of the junction differs, possibly owing to a read error. The V call is TRBV6-2 or TRBV6-3, the J call TRBJ2-5; possibly TRBD1 or TRBD2 for D (6 bases each). The V gene's germline CDR1 is MNHEY and CDR2 SVGEGT. The CDR3 extends over 17 amino acids. The CDR3 nucleotides are TGTGCCAGCAGTAACCGCGCGCTGCTGGGGGGCGGTGAGACCCGGTACTTC. It translates to CASSNRALLGGGETRYF.

The gene calls are TRBV28 and TRBJ2-5, with TRBD2 matching over 12 bases. V lost 2 bases and J lost 2; bases outside the gene matches: 6. This CDR3 contains 17 residues. Per germline, CDR1 MDHEN and CDR2 SYDVKM. CDR3 protein: CASSLGTSGFHQETQYF. The CDR3, as DNA: TGTGCCAGCAGTTTAGGGACTAGCGGGTTTCATCAAGAGACCCAGTACTTC.

Ten or more counts support this clonotype. V and J are TRBV28 and TRBJ2-4; D may be TRBD2 (5 bases). In germline, CDR1 is MDHEN, CDR2 SYDVKM. Trimming pared 8 bases from V and 6 bases from J, leaving 17 bases between. The CDR3 contains 14 residues. The chain's CDR3 is CASASGKLGNIQYF. The CDR3 DNA reads as TGTGCCAGCGCTTCGGGAAAACTGGGAAACATTCAGTACTTC. Filled out from reference TRBV28 and TRBJ2-4, the complete variable domain reads DVKVTQSSRYLVKRTGEKVFLECVQDMDHENMFWYRQDPGLGLRLIYFSYDVKMKEKGDIPEGYSVSREKKERFSLILESASTNQTSMYLCASASGKLGNIQYFGAGTRLSVL.

This clonotype was observed once. J is TRBJ2-5 and V is TRBV7-2; D perhaps matches TRBD1 (6 bases). The last part of the DNA fits TRBJ2-1 better; the J call may be wrong. This CDR3 contains 15 residues. Looked up from germline, CDR1 is SGHTA and CDR2 is FQGNSA. The CDR3 sequence is CASALLGAVVNEQFF. CDR3 nucleotides: TGTGCCAGCGCCCTCCTGGGGGCCGTGGTCAATGAGCAGTTCTTC.

The chain uses TRBV12-5 and TRBJ2-5, with 10 bases lining up with TRBD1. The V gene end was trimmed by 6 bases and the J gene end by 1 base; junction bases not matched to a gene: 5. CDR3 size: 15 residues. Germline-derived CDR1 and CDR2 are LGHNT and FRNRAP. The CDR3 protein is CASGTGQGPQETQYF. In nucleotides, the CDR3 is TGTGCTAGTGGCACGGGACAGGGGCCCCAAGAGACCCAGTACTTC.

V and J are TRBV19 and TRBJ2-4; D is uncertain. The length of the CDR3 is 15 residues. V was cut by 6 bases and J by 0 bases, with 12 bases left in between. Germline-derived CDR1 and CDR2 are LNHDA and SQIVND (reference sequence). DNA of the CDR3: TGTGCCAGTAGCCCAAGCGAACTAGCCAAAAACATTCAGTACTTC. It specifies CASSPSELAKNIQYF.

The V gene is TRBV5-6, the J gene TRBJ2-7; 7 bases are shared with TRBD1. V lost 4 bases, J lost 0 bases, and 7 bases stayed unmatched. This CDR3 contains 15 residues. Per the germline V gene, CDR1 is SGHDT and CDR2 is YYEEEE. The CDR3 nucleotides read TGTGCCAGCAGCGTGGGACAGCCGAGCTCCTACGAGCAGTACTTC. It encodes CASSVGQPSSYEQYF.

The chain carries TRBV7-9 and TRBJ2-1, with a tentative D call TRBD1 (5 bases). The J call is doubtful: the DNA matches TRBJ2-5 better. The V gene's germline CDR1 is SEHNR and CDR2 FQNEAQ (reference sequence). The CDR3 runs to 16 residues. The CDR3, as DNA: TGTGCCAGCAGCTTAAACACAGGTTACGTAGGAGAGACCCAGTACTTC. Translating gives CASSLNTGYVGETQYF.

The CDR3 DNA reads as TGTGCCAGCAGTGATTCCATCCGGACAGCACTTAATGAAAAACTGTTTTTT. This translates into CASSDSIRTALNEKLFF. This chain joins TRBV25-1 and TRBJ1-4, with a tentative D call TRBD1 (6 bases). V was cut by 3 bases and J by 4 bases, with 18 bases left in between. Per germline, CDR1 MGHDK and CDR2 SYGVNS. The CDR3 covers 17 residues.

This clonotype was counted only a few times. V gene TRBV10-3 combines with J gene TRBJ1-1, with D perhaps TRBD1 (5 bases). Germline V CDR1 and CDR2: ENHRY, SYGVKD. This CDR3 is 15 amino acids long. Trimming shortened V by 10 bases and J by 0 bases, and 18 bases separated the two germline ends. The CDR3 nucleotides read TGTGCCACCCGAGGACATGGAATTATGAACACTGAAGCTTTCTTT. It translates to CATRGHGIMNTEAFF.

V gene TRBV25-1 combines with J gene TRBJ2-1; a possible D gene is TRBD1 (6 bases). The germline V and J ends were trimmed by 0 bases and 4 bases, with 13 bases remaining between them. The CDR3 totals 16 residues. The germline CDR1 and CDR2 sequences are MGHDK and SYGVNS. The CDR3 here is CASSEYSGVVYNEQFF. CDR3 coding DNA: TGTGCCAGCAGTGAATATTCAGGGGTGGTGTACAATGAGCAGTTCTTC.